The present T cell receptor beta chain was sequenced within a study of cytomegalovirus exposure and HLA in healthy donors (dated by TCRdb to 2016 to 2017). For context, the study as a whole: An earlier analysis of roughly 610 of the donors reported about 300 Gb of sequence data and approximately 120 million unique TCR beta sequences obtained from roughly 180 million T cells. An early release that covered about 600 HLA-typed donors contained 300 to 350 gigabases of sequencing data and around 80 million unique TCR sequences. Among the roughly 400 genotyped donors, approximately 76% belonged to the genetic ancestry cluster associated with self-reported Caucasian donors. The aim of the study was to test whether cataloging public T cell receptors could identify signatures of past pathogen exposure. Using immunosequencing, the study profiled T cell repertoires from about 610 subjects and related those repertoires to cytomegalovirus serostatus. In addition to the first cohort of about 650 subjects, a separate validation cohort of around 110 different subjects was used. High-throughput TCR immunosequencing, statistical association of individual TCRs with disease status, and machine learning were combined to predict cytomegalovirus infection status. A later analysis re-examined previously published TCR beta repertoires from 500 to 700 donors and added high-resolution HLA genotyping to investigate patterns of TCR occurrence. The later analysis used no new phenotypic data to find candidate immune exposures, relying instead on TCR beta sequences and their occurrence across donors. To decide whether each TCR beta V gene segment behaved as functional or pseudogenic, an earlier analysis of some 600 of the donors relied on high-throughput TCR beta sequencing. Donor age, sex, ethnicity and CMV serostatus were compiled together with the repertoire data. In a later genetic analysis, genome-wide SNP genotypes for about three fifths of the 666 donors were used, and that subset was treated as a discovery cohort. Every discovery cohort repertoire had been produced on one sequencing platform. HLA typing included class I and class II loci at four-digit resolution. Typing coverage differed by locus: A, B, C, DRB1 and DQB1 were typed in roughly 620-640 donors, DQA1 in 500 to 550, DPA1 in 600 to 610, and DPB1 in 450 to 480. Because of strong linkage in the cohort, roughly five DR-DQ haplotypes were treated as single units for association and clustering. Across some 400 genotyped donors of the cohort, an average of about 200,000 unique TCR beta nucleotide sequences per donor were sequenced, and roughly 17% of those sequences were non-productive.

The CDR3 runs 17 amino acids, cysteine and phenylalanine included. Only the CDR3 DNA stays, 51 bases, in frame from base 1. CDR1 and CDR2 are drawn from the germline V gene: LGHNA, YSLEER. V lost 0 bases and J lost 5 bases, and the count of bases not matched to a germline gene is 11. Broad study findings and their caveats: In an earlier analysis of 587 of the donors, most TCR beta V segments were observed in productive rearrangements about 90% or about 30% of the time, broadly matching IMGT annotations. In a later analysis, TCR association rates were found to vary across HLA loci, with the most associated TCRs seen for DRB1 alleles and the fewest for HLA-C alleles. Strong co-occurrence of HLA alleles, especially DR and DQ, made assigning TCR associations to individual alleles difficult. While some public TCRs were present in many individuals, most TCR sequences turned up only very rarely across donors. A further reported finding was that TCR beta sequences accurately predicted the HLA-A and HLA-B alleles for most subjects in the first cohort. Several of the top co-occurrence clusters appeared to be linked to parvovirus B19, influenza, CMV and Epstein-Barr virus, according to a later analysis. Cytomegalovirus status was reported to be diagnosed by the classifier with high specificity and sensitivity in both the original and validation cohorts. Some IMGT-functional V segments, including TRBV6-2 and TRBV6-3, could not be distinguished by the 87-base-pair reads and were therefore excluded. A later analysis found that most CMV-associated TCR beta chains appeared HLA-restricted, with HLA associations seemingly driven largely by CMV exposure. In the study, some 160 TCR beta chains were listed as associated with cytomegalovirus. Compared with equally common non-associated chains, HLA-associated TCR beta chains in a later analysis were more clonally expanded and had lower generation probabilities. A cluster of highly shared sequence variants was judged likely to represent a technical artifact of the sequencing pipeline. Seventeen rarely observed V segments, including chromosome 9 orphons, were excluded from the earlier analysis of almost 600 of the donors because counts were too low. An association between a missense DCLRE1C variant and V-gene and J-gene trimming of TCR beta chains was found in a later genetic analysis and replicated in an independent cohort. Presence/absence analyses assumed roughly uniform sequencing depth across donors, an assumption that may not hold. The authors suggested that the approach could potentially be extended to other disease states and immunological phenotypes. A few of the identified cytomegalovirus-associated TCR beta chains were confirmed in vitro to be specific for cytomegalovirus antigens. Correlated functional status among segregating V segments might be attributable to linkage disequilibrium, but an unknown experimental factor could not be ruled out. Only TCR beta chains were sequenced in this cohort, and the absence of alpha or paired-chain data limited detectable features. Because HLA typing was unavailable for some donors at each locus, only the typed subset was used in association tests. Immune exposure information for the cohort was limited to CMV serostatus. At a false discovery rate of 0.05, a later analysis linked 16,951 TCR beta sequences to specific HLA alleles. In a later genetic analysis, fewer N-insertions in productive TCRs were reported among donors in an Asian-associated ancestry cluster than the approximately 630-donor mean.

The library was produced with the immunoSEQ multiplex PCR assay. For the multiplex PCR, a mixture combining 60 forward primers for TCR Vbeta segments and 13 reverse primers for TCR Jbeta segments was used. Amplification of the CDR3 region of rearranged TCR beta genes was performed with a multiplex PCR assay on genomic DNA. Amplified TCR beta libraries were sequenced as 87-base-pair reads on the Illumina HiSeq System. Per the original workflow: A later analysis counted some 74 million unique TCR beta chains across the 650 to 800 repertoires, and 9.5 million to 11 million of these chains were shared by at least two donors. To remove PCR and sequencing errors, raw reads were error-corrected and collapsed into unique sequences using a nearest-neighbor algorithm that merged closely related sequences. CDR3 sequences were aligned to IMGT reference sequences to assign V, D and J gene segments. For a sequence to be retained, a match of at least six nucleotides to both a V gene segment and a J gene segment was required. A rearrangement counted as productive if the CDR3 had no stop codons and remained in frame with V and J, and every other rearrangement counted as non-productive. CDR3 was defined by IMGT convention, running from the second conserved V-encoded cysteine to the conserved J-encoded phenylalanine. The earlier analysis of 500 to 600 of the donors excluded sequences that lacked an unambiguous match to a single V gene segment. An earlier analysis of fewer than 750 of the donors called V segments functional above 56.7% productive rearrangements and segregating when the between-donor standard deviation exceeded 5%. A statistical classification framework was developed to diagnose cytomegalovirus status using the catalog of TCR beta chain sequences. In a later analysis, TCR nucleotide sequences were compared against IMGT/GENE-DB human TR gene sequences so that V and J genes could be assigned. In a later analysis, CDR3 sequences and most-parsimonious VDJ recombination scenarios were assigned using the TCRdist pipeline. In a later analysis, each TCR beta chain was defined by its CDR3 amino acid sequence together with its V-gene family, and reads without a unique V-gene family were excluded. In a later analysis, 450 to 600 highly shared, low-generation-probability nucleotide sequences were removed to address suspected cross-contamination and a sequencing artifact. In a later analysis, a clonal expansion index for each public chain was calculated from normalized within-repertoire ranks of inferred template counts. Generation probabilities in a later analysis came from a VDJ recombination model fitted to out-of-frame rearrangements, and those results were checked against IGoR. Hypergeometric tests were used in a later analysis to score TCR-TCR, TCR-HLA and TCR-CMV co-occurrence, with a repertoire-size bias correction applied to the TCR pairs. In a later analysis, false discovery rates were estimated by permuting HLA or CMV assignments 20 times. In a later analysis, co-occurring TCRs were grouped using DBSCAN, with TCRdist sequence similarity added in when clustering inside HLA-allele-positive subsets. Repertoires with fewer than 30,000 or more than 120,000 public chains, plus five repertoires with anomalous nucleotide sharing, were excluded from co-occurrence clustering. In TCRdb, the immuneACCESS table is reduced to in-frame sequences with V and J assigned. These tables do not hold every clone; where another copy was compared, an unresolved V gene accounts for under half, and the others remain unexplained. That table is the source of V, J and clone size, and D and trimming were worked out from the DNA. The sample records about 120,000 clones, 73% of which are singletons. Jointly, the top ten make up approximately 3.8% of the sample.

This clone was observed a handful of times. Its antigen is currently not known. Qualities for individual bases were not recorded, and no much larger clone is one base off. The cohort comprised hundreds of healthy bone marrow donors. All cohort members were sampled while nominally healthy, although unrecorded immune exposures were likely present. The donor was CMV seronegative and belonged to the group of approximately 320 seronegative cohort members. A peripheral blood sample was collected from each donor, and TCR beta sequencing was performed on peripheral blood mononuclear cells. The Qiagen DNeasy Blood Extraction Kit was used to extract genomic DNA from the blood cell samples.

The chain employs TRBV4-3 and TRBJ2-3, with 7 bases in between that match TRBD2. The sequenced sample was PBMCs. The source is a woman in her thirties or forties in good health and CMV-seronegative. The CDR3 has the sequence CASSQDPGGGSRDTQYF. The sequenced DNA is TGCGCCAGCAGCCAAGATCCGGGGGGAGGGTCCCGAGATACGCAGTATTTT.